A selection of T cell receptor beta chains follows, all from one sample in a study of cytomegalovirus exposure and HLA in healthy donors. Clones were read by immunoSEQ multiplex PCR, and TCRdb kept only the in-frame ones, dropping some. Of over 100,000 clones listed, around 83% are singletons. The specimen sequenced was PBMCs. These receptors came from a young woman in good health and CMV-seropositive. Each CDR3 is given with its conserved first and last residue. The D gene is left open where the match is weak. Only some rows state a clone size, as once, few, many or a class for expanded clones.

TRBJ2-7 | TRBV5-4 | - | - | CASSETANTDYEQYF | TGTGCCAGCAGCGAGACAGCGAACACTGACTACGAGCAGTACTTC
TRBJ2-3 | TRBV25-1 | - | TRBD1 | CASSDPTGASSTDTQYF | TGTGCCAGCAGTGACCCGACAGGGGCCTCTAGCACAGATACGCAGTATTTT
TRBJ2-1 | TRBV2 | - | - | CASSEDSAILGGDEQFF | TGTGCCAGCAGTGAAGATTCGGCCATCCTAGGAGGTGATGAGCAGTTCTTC
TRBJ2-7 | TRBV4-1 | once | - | CASSQDVGHSIYGQYF | TGCGCCAGCAGCCAAGACGTTGGACACTCGATTTACGGGCAGTACTTC
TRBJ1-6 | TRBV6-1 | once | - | CASSEPLSPLHF | TGTGCCAGCAGTGAACCTTTATCACCCCTCCACTTT
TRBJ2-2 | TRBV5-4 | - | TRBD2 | CASSMPPGLTNTGELFF | TGTGCCAGCAGCATGCCACCGGGACTAACGAACACCGGGGAGCTGTTTTTT
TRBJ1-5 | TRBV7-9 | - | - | CASSLTFGLSSNQPQHF | TGTGCCAGCAGCTTAACTTTTGGGCTTAGTAGCAATCAGCCCCAGCATTTT
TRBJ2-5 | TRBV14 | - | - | CASSQVRGETQYF | TGTGCCAGCAGCCAAGTGAGAGGGGAGACCCAGTACTTC
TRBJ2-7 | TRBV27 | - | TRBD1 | CASSPGTGPGEQYF | TGTGCCAGCAGTCCAGGGACAGGCCCAGGGGAGCAGTACTTC
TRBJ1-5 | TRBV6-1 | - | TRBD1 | CAAYTGDNQPQHF | TGTGCCGCATATACAGGGGACAATCAGCCCCAGCATTTT
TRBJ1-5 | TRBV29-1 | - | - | CSVGRGADQPQHF | TGCAGCGTTGGCCGGGGGGCCGATCAGCCCCAGCATTTT
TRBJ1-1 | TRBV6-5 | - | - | CASSYEQGLNTEAFF | TGTGCCAGCAGTTACGAACAGGGACTGAACACTGAAGCTTTCTTT
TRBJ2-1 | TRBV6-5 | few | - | CASTTSTGYNEQFF | TGTGCCAGCACGACCTCGACAGGCTACAATGAGCAGTTCTTC
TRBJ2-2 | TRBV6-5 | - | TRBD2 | CASSYSGGRDTGELFF | TGTGCCAGCAGCTACTCGGGGGGAAGGGACACCGGGGAGCTGTTTTTT
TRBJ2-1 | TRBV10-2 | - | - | CASSVSVEQFF | TGCGCCAGCTCCGTTTCCGTTGAGCAGTTCTTC
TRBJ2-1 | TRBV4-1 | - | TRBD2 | CASSQGLLAGGRGNEQFF | TGCGCCAGCAGCCAAGGCTTACTAGCGGGGGGGCGGGGTAATGAGCAGTTCTTC